These T cell receptor beta chains were read from a single sample in a study of vaccination and CD4 T cells after COVID-19. These receptors have no known antigen. A single record per CDR3 protein comes from TCRdb applying MiXCR to the PCR reads. The profile shows around 10,000 distinct CDR3 sequences, roughly 56% of them singletons. The material sequenced was CD4+ T cells from blood, cultured in vitro. Source of these receptors: a human donor who had recovered from COVID-19. Both conserved end residues are part of each CDR3. D genes are given only for firm matches. Rows give clone size only sometimes, using once, few, many, or a class for an expanded clone.

cdr3_nt cdr3_aa j_call d_call v_call clone_size
TGTGCCAGCAGTGAAAGGGGGCGAGAGACCCAGTACTTC CASSERGRETQYF TRBJ2-5 TRBD1 TRBV25-1 .
TGTGCCAGCAGTTTATCGAACCGTTTCCAGGGGGATCATTCACCCCTCCACTTT CASSLSNRFQGDHSPLHF TRBJ1-6 TRBD1 TRBV27 .
TGCGCCAGCAGCTTGGGAGGGGGGAGAAACTATGGCTACACCTTC CASSLGGGRNYGYTF TRBJ1-2 . TRBV5-1 .
TGCAGTGCTCCCCGGACCCTAAGCTCCTACGGGCAGTACTTC CSAPRTLSSYGQYF TRBJ2-7 . TRBV20-1 .
TGTGCCACCAGTGCGGACTTCCGGGGGAATGAGCAGTTCTTC CATSADFRGNEQFF TRBJ2-1 . TRBV24-1 .
TGCGCCAGCAGTGACACCGATCAGCCCCAGCATTTT CASSDTDQPQHF TRBJ1-5 . TRBV10-1 .
TGTGCCAGCAGCTTAGTGGAAGGCGCTAGCACAGATACGCAGTATTTT CASSLVEGASTDTQYF TRBJ2-3 . TRBV7-9 once
TGCAGTGCTAGGGATATGGGGCGCGGCTACAATGAGCAGTTCTTC CSARDMGRGYNEQFF TRBJ2-1 . TRBV20-1 .
TGCAGTGCTAGCGCCTGGGACTTGCGAATTAGCAATCAGCCCCAGCATTTT CSASAWDLRISNQPQHF TRBJ1-5 . TRBV20-1 few
TGCAGCGTTGGGACAGGGGGCTACAATGAGCAGTTCTTC CSVGTGGYNEQFF TRBJ2-1 TRBD1 TRBV29-1 once
TGTGCCAGCAGTTACGGTCAGGGGAGGAATGAGCAGTTCTTC CASSYGQGRNEQFF TRBJ2-1 . TRBV10-3 few
TGCAGTGTCCCCGACAGGGGAACCTCTGAAGCTTTCTTT CSVPDRGTSEAFF TRBJ1-1 TRBD1 TRBV20-1 few
TGTGCCAGCAGTATACGGAGTGAGCAGTTCTTC CASSIRSEQFF TRBJ2-1 . TRBV28 .
TGTGCCAGCAGCTTAGGATCAGTCATGAACACTGAAGCTTTCTTT CASSLGSVMNTEAFF TRBJ1-1 . TRBV7-9 once
TGTGCCAGTAATCAGGGGTATAATTCACCCCTCCACTTT CASNQGYNSPLHF TRBJ1-6 . TRBV19 .
TGTGCCAGCAGTTTATATGGGACAGGGGGCAAGCCCCAGCATTTT CASSLYGTGGKPQHF TRBJ1-5 TRBD1 TRBV27 .
TGTGCCAGCAGCCAAGGGTCAGGGTACTATGGCTACACCTTC CASSQGSGYYGYTF TRBJ1-2 . TRBV14 few
TGCAGTGCTCAGGACAGGGCTAATGAAAAACTGTTTTTT CSAQDRANEKLFF TRBJ1-4 TRBD1 TRBV20-1 .
TGTGCCAGCAGCGACAGGGACAATCAGCCCCAGCATTTT CASSDRDNQPQHF TRBJ1-5 TRBD1 TRBV7-2 .
TGTGCCAGCAGCCAAAGATTACGAGATACGCAGTATTTT CASSQRLRDTQYF TRBJ2-3 . TRBV14 few
TGTGCCACCAGTGATTCCCAGACAGGGAGAGCCTACGAGCAGTACTTC CATSDSQTGRAYEQYF TRBJ2-7 TRBD1 TRBV24-1 .
TGTGCCAGCAGGACCCTGACTAGCGGGAGAGAGGGCCTCGGACGGGGTGAGCAGTTCTTC CASRTLTSGREGLGRGEQFF TRBJ2-1 TRBD2 TRBV28 few
TGTGCCAGCAGACGAACGATGACTAGCGGGAGAGACACAGATACGCAGTATTTT CASRRTMTSGRDTDTQYF TRBJ2-3 TRBD2 TRBV11-1 .
TGCAGTGCTAGAGAGACAGGGGGCTTCGGTGGCTACACCTTC CSARETGGFGGYTF TRBJ1-2 TRBD1 TRBV20-1 .
TGCGCCAGCAGCCAAGATGGGGGCTGGAACACTGAAGCTTTCTTT CASSQDGGWNTEAFF TRBJ1-1 . TRBV4-1 .
TGTGCCAGCTCCAGCAGGGCGGGAGTGGGAGATACGCAGTATTTT CASSSRAGVGDTQYF TRBJ2-3 TRBD2 TRBV2 .
TGTGCCAGCAGTTATCGGACTAGAGGCATGAGGCCAGATACGCAGTATTTT CASSYRTRGMRPDTQYF TRBJ2-3 TRBD2 TRBV6-5 .
TGTGCCAGTAATGTGAACACTGAAGCTTTCTTT CASNVNTEAFF TRBJ1-1 . TRBV19 .
TGTGCCAGCAGTGGCTCGAGGGCGGCGGGAAACACCATATATTTT CASSGSRAAGNTIYF TRBJ1-3 . TRBV2 .
TGTGCCAGCATTAAGGACCAGACAAATCAGCCCCAGCATTTT CASIKDQTNQPQHF TRBJ1-5 . TRBV6-1 few
TGTGCCAGCAGAAACGACGGGACAGGTGGAAACACCATATATTTT CASRNDGTGGNTIYF TRBJ1-3 TRBD1 TRBV28 .
TGTGCCAGCAGTTACTCATTTTCCACTTCAGGGGGCGAGCAGTACTTC CASSYSFSTSGGEQYF TRBJ2-7 TRBD1 TRBV6-5 few
TGCAGTGCCATCCCGCCGGGGGACACTGAAGCTTTCTTT CSAIPPGDTEAFF TRBJ1-1 . TRBV20-1 .
TGTGCCAGCAGCACAGGAGAGACCCAGTACTTC CASSTGETQYF TRBJ2-5 . TRBV7-9 few
TGTGCCAGCACCACTGGGGGGACAGGGGGCTACGAGCAGTACTTC CASTTGGTGGYEQYF TRBJ2-7 TRBD1 TRBV28 .
TGCAGTGGTCCAGGGGCCTATGGCTACACCTTC CSGPGAYGYTF TRBJ1-2 . TRBV20-1 .
TGTGCCAGTAGTACACGGACAGTGGGCGGCTATGGCTACACCTTC CASSTRTVGGYGYTF TRBJ1-2 . TRBV19 .